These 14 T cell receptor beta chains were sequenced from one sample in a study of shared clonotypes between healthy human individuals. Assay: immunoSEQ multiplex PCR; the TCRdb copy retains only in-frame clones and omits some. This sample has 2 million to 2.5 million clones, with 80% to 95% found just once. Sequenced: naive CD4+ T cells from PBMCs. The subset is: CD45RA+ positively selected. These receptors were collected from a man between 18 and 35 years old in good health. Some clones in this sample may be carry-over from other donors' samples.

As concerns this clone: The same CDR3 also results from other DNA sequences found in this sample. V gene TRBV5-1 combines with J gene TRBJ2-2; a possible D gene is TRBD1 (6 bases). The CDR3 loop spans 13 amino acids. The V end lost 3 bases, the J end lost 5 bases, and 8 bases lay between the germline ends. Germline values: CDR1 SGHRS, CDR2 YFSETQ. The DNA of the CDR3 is TGCGCCAGCAGCTCCCAGGGGACCGGGGAGCTGTTTTTT. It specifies CASSSQGTGELFF. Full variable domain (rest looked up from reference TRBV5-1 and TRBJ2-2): KAGVTQTPRYLIKTRGQQVTLSCSPISGHRSVSWYQQTPGQGLQFLFEYFSETQRNKGNFPGRFSGRQFSNSRSEMNVSTLELGDSALYLCASSSQGTGELFFGEGSRLTVL.

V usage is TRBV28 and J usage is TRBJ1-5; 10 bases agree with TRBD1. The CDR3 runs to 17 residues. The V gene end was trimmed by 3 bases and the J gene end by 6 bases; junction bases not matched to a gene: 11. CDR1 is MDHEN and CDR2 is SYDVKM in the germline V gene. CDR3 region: CASSLGPGQGFFQPQHF. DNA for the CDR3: TGTGCCAGCAGTTTGGGGCCGGGACAGGGGTTTTTTCAGCCCCAGCATTTT.

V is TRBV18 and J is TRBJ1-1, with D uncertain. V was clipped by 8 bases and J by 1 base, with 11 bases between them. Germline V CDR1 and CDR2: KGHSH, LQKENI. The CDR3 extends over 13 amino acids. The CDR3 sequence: CASRSAGNTEAFF. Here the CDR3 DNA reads TGTGCCAGCCGCAGTGCAGGGAACACTGAAGCTTTCTTT. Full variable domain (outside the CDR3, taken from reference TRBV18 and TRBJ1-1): NAGVMQNPRHLVRRRGQEARLRCSPMKGHSHVYWYRQLPEEGLKFMVYLQKENIIDESGMPKERFSAEFPKEGPSILRIQQVVRGDSAAYFCASRSAGNTEAFFGQGTRLTVV.

CDR3 in amino acids: CSVGEGTYEQYF. The CDR3 nucleotides read TGCAGCGTTGGTGAGGGGACCTACGAGCAGTACTTC. V is TRBV29-1 and J is TRBJ2-7, with D perhaps being TRBD1 or TRBD2 (5 bases each). This CDR3 is built from 12 residues. The V and J ends lost 4 bases and 2 bases respectively, with 9 bases between them. Germline V gene data show CDR1 as SQVTM and CDR2 as ANQGSEA.

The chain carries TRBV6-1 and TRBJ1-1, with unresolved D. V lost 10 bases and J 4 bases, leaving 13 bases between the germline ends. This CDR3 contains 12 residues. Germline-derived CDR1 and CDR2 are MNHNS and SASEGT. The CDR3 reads CANPRWGTEAFF. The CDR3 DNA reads TGTGCCAACCCCCGGTGGGGCACTGAAGCTTTCTTT.

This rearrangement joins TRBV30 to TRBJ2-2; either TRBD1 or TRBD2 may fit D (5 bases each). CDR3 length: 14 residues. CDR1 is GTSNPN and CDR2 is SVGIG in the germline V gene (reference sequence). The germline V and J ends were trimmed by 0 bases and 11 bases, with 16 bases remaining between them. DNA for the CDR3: TGTGCCTGGAGTGTACAGGTTTCTAGCCCCGAGCTGTTTTTT. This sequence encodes CAWSVQVSSPELFF.

The CDR3 region has the DNA TGCGCCAGCAGCCAAGATCCGGGTATAGCCCCGGATACGCAGTATTTT. Translation: CASSQDPGIAPDTQYF. The rearrangement links TRBV4-1 to TRBJ2-3; D not resolved. Germline values: CDR1 MGHRA, CDR2 YSYEKL. V was shortened by 0 bases and J by 6 bases, with 16 bases between the two germline ends. This CDR3 is 16 amino acids long.

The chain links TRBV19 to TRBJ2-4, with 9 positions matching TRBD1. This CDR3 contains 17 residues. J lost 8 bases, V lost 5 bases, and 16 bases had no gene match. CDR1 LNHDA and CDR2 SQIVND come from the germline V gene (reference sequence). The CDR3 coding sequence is TGTGCCAGTAGTGCCCCCCGCGGGACAGGGATGGTGGACATTCAGTACTTC. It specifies CASSAPRGTGMVDIQYF.

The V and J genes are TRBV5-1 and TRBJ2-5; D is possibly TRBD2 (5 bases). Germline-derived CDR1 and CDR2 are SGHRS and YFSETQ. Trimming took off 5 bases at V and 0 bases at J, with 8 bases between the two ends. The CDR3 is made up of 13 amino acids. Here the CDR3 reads CASRREYQETQYF. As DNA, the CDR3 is TGCGCCAGCAGAAGGGAGTACCAAGAGACCCAGTACTTC.

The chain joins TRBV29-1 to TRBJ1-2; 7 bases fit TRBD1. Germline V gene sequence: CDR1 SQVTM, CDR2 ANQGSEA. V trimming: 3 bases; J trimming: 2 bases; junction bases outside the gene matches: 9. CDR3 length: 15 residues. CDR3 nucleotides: TGCAGCGTTGACTTTCCCAGGGGGGAGAACTATGGCTACACCTTC. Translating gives CSVDFPRGENYGYTF.

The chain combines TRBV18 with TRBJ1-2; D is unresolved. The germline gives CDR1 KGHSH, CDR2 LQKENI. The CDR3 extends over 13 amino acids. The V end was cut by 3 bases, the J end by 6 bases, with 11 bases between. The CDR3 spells CASSPYQVDGYTF. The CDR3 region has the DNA TGTGCCAGCTCACCTTATCAGGTTGATGGCTACACCTTC.

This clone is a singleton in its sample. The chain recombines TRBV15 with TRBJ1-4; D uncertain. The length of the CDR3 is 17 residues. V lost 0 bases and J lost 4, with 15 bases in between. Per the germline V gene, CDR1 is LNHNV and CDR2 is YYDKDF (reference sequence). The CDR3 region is CATSRDMGSGHNEKLFF. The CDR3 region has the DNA TGTGCCACCAGCAGAGATATGGGGAGTGGGCATAATGAAAAACTGTTTTTT.

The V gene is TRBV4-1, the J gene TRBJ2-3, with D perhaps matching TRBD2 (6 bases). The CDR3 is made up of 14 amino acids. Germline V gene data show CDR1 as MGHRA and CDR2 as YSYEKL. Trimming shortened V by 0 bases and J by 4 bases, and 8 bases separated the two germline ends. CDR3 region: CASSQEGGSDTQYF. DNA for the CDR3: TGCGCCAGCAGCCAAGAGGGGGGTTCAGATACGCAGTATTTT.

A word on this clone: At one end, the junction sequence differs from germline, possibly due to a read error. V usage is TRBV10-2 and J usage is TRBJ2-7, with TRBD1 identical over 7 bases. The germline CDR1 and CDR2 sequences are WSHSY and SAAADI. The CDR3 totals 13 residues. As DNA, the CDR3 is TGCGCCAGCAGTGAGCCCCGGACAGGCAGGGGTGACTTC. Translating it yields CASSEPRTGRGDF.